Listed below are T cell receptor beta chains from one sample, sequenced in a study of radiotherapy plus CTLA-4 blockade in lung cancer. Sequenced by immunoSEQ multiplex PCR; TCRdb stores in-frame clones only, minus some. The profile shows tens of thousands of clones, over 60% of them singletons. Sequenced here: peripheral blood, sampled from a patient treated with radiotherapy plus ipilimumab. Receptors originate from a human donor with non-small cell lung cancer whose response to radiotherapy plus ipilimumab could not be evaluated. CDR3s include the opening cysteine and the closing phenylalanine or tryptophan. A D gene is named only where the DNA matches it firmly. Size is stated for part of the rows, as once, few or many counts, or as a class when the clone is expanded.

J gene: TRBJ2-5; D gene: .; V gene: TRBV6-8; clone size: .; CDR3 protein: CASRAGTLESPETQYF; CDR3 DNA: TGTGCCAGCAGGGCGGGGACTCTCGAGTCCCCAGAGACCCAGTACTTC
J gene: TRBJ1-2; D gene: .; V gene: TRBV7-8; clone size: .; CDR3 protein: CASSLAARGIYGYTF; CDR3 DNA: TGTGCCAGCAGCTTAGCGGCCAGGGGAATTTATGGCTACACCTTC
J gene: TRBJ2-7; D gene: TRBD1; V gene: TRBV5-1; clone size: .; CDR3 protein: CASSFAGQGYEQYF; CDR3 DNA: TGCGCCAGCAGCTTTGCTGGACAGGGGTACGAGCAGTACTTC
J gene: TRBJ2-1; D gene: TRBD2; V gene: TRBV2; clone size: once; CDR3 protein: CASNTGTSVSEQFF; CDR3 DNA: TGTGCCAGCAACACCGGGACTAGCGTGAGTGAGCAGTTCTTC
J gene: TRBJ2-3; D gene: .; V gene: TRBV4-2; clone size: .; CDR3 protein: CASSLTATSTDTQYF; CDR3 DNA: TGTGCCAGCAGCCTGACAGCAACTAGCACAGATACGCAGTATTTT
J gene: TRBJ2-3; D gene: TRBD2; V gene: TRBV28; clone size: .; CDR3 protein: CASRGLAGFTDTQYF; CDR3 DNA: TGTGCCAGCAGAGGGCTAGCGGGTTTCACAGATACGCAGTATTTT
J gene: TRBJ2-2; D gene: .; V gene: TRBV5-3; clone size: .; CDR3 protein: CARSLGPLLSNTGELFF; CDR3 DNA: TGTGCCAGAAGCTTGGGGCCCCTTCTTTCGAACACCGGGGAGCTGTTTTTT
J gene: TRBJ2-3; D gene: .; V gene: TRBV7-2; clone size: .; CDR3 protein: CASSLGRQPSTDTQYF; CDR3 DNA: TGTGCCAGCAGCTTAGGGCGGCAACCAAGCACAGATACGCAGTATTTT
J gene: TRBJ2-5; D gene: .; V gene: TRBV9; clone size: .; CDR3 protein: CASSAVIARAEETQYF; CDR3 DNA: TGTGCCAGCAGCGCGGTTATAGCCAGGGCCGAAGAGACCCAGTACTTC
J gene: TRBJ1-6; D gene: .; V gene: TRBV10-3; clone size: .; CDR3 protein: CAIRTAPNSPLHF; CDR3 DNA: TGTGCCATCCGGACTGCTCCCAATTCACCCCTCCACTTT
J gene: TRBJ1-5; D gene: TRBD1; V gene: TRBV15; clone size: .; CDR3 protein: CATSTDRVPQPQHF; CDR3 DNA: TGTGCCACCAGCACCGACAGGGTCCCCCAGCCCCAGCATTTT
J gene: TRBJ2-4; D gene: TRBD2; V gene: TRBV5-1; clone size: .; CDR3 protein: CASSLGPGLAENIQYF; CDR3 DNA: TGCGCCAGCAGCTTGGGACCGGGACTAGCGGAAAACATTCAGTACTTC
J gene: TRBJ2-7; D gene: TRBD1; V gene: TRBV7-9; clone size: .; CDR3 protein: CASSSGQGAGEQYF; CDR3 DNA: TGTGCCAGCAGCTCTGGACAGGGGGCGGGCGAGCAGTACTTC
J gene: TRBJ1-4; D gene: TRBD1; V gene: TRBV5-4; clone size: .; CDR3 protein: CASSQRQGANEKLFF; CDR3 DNA: TGTGCCAGCAGCCAGAGGCAGGGGGCTAATGAAAAACTGTTTTTT
J gene: TRBJ1-2; D gene: .; V gene: TRBV5-6; clone size: once; CDR3 protein: CASSLAGSGYGYTF; CDR3 DNA: TGTGCCAGCAGCTTGGCCGGGAGCGGCTATGGCTACACCTTC
J gene: TRBJ2-7; D gene: TRBD2; V gene: TRBV25-1; clone size: .; CDR3 protein: CASSLGGDPSNEQYF; CDR3 DNA: TGTGCCAGCAGCCTCGGGGGGGACCCCAGTAACGAGCAGTACTTC
J gene: TRBJ2-5; D gene: .; V gene: TRBV7-3; clone size: .; CDR3 protein: CASSPYAAGETQYF; CDR3 DNA: TGTGCCAGCAGCCCTTACGCGGCGGGAGAGACCCAGTACTTC
J gene: TRBJ2-6; D gene: TRBD1; V gene: TRBV7-9; clone size: .; CDR3 protein: CASSHEGGTGANVLTF; CDR3 DNA: TGTGCCAGCAGCCACGAAGGGGGCACTGGGGCCAACGTCCTGACTTTC